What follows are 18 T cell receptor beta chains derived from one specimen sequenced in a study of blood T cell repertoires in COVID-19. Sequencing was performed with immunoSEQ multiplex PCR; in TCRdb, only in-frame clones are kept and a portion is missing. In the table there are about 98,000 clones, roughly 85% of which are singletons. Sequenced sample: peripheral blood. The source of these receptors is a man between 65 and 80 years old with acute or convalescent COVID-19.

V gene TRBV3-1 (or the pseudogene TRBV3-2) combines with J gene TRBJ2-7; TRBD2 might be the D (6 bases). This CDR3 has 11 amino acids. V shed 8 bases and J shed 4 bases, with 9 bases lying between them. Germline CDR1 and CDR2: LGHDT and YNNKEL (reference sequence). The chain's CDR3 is CASSAGYEQYF. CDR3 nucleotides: TGTGCCAGCTCGGCGGGGTACGAGCAGTACTTC.

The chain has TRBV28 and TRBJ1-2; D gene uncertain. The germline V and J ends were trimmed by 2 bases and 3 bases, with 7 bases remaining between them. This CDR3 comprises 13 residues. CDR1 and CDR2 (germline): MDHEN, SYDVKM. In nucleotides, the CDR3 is TGTGCCAGCAGTTTAGGGCAGCACTATGGCTACACCTTC. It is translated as CASSLGQHYGYTF.

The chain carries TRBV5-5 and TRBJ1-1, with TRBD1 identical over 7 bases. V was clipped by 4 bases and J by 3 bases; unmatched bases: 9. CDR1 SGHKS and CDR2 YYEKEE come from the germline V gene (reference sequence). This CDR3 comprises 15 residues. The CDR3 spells CASSTLTGTYTEAFF. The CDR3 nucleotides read TGTGCCAGCAGCACCTTGACAGGGACATACACTGAAGCTTTCTTT.

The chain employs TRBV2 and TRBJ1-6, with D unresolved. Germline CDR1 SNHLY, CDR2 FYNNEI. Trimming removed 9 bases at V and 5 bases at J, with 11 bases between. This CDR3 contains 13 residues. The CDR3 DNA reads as TGTGCCAGTCAAGTCGGGAATAATTCACCCCTCCACTTT. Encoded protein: CASQVGNNSPLHF.

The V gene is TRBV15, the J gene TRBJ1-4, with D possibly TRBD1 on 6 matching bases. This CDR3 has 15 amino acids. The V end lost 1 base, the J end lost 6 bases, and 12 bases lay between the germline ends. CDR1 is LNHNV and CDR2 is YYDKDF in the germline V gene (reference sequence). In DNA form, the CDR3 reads TGTGCCACCAGCAGAGGACGACAGGAGCATGAAAAACTGTTTTTT. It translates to CATSRGRQEHEKLFF.

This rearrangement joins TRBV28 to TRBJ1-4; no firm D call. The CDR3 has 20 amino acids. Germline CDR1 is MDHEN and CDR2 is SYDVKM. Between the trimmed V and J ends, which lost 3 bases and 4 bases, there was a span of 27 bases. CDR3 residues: CASSFPTLQLAGRDNEKLFF. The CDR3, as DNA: TGTGCCAGCAGTTTCCCAACTCTCCAACTTGCGGGGAGAGATAATGAAAAACTGTTTTTT.

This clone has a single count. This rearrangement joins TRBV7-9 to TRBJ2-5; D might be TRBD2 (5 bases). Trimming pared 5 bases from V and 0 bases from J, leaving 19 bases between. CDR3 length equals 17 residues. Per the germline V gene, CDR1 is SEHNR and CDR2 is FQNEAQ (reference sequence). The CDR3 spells CASSPTLPRRNQETQYF. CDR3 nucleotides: TGTGCCAGCAGCCCCACGCTTCCCAGGAGGAACCAAGAGACCCAGTACTTC.

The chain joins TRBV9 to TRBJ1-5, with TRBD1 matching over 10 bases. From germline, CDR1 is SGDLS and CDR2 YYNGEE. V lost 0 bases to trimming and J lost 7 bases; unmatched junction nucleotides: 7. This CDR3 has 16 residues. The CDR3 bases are TGTGCCAGCAGCGTAGCTGGGACAGGGGACAGCCAGCCCCAGCATTTT. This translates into CASSVAGTGDSQPQHF.

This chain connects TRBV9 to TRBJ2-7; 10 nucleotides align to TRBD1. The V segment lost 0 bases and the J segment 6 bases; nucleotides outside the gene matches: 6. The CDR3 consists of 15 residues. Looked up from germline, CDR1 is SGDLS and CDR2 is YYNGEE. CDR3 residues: CASSVEGTGVREQYF. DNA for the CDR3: TGTGCCAGCAGCGTAGAAGGGACAGGGGTCCGCGAGCAGTACTTC.

The CDR3 DNA sequence: TGTGCCAGCACCCGGAGAATACAGGGGGGAAATTCACCCCTCCACTTT. Encoded protein: CASTRRIQGGNSPLHF. V is TRBV28 and J is TRBJ1-6, with TRBD1 identical over 8 bases. CDR3 length equals 16 residues. Looked up from germline, CDR1 is MDHEN and CDR2 is SYDVKM. The J segment lost 7 bases and the V segment lost 7 bases, leaving 12 bases of the junction unmatched.

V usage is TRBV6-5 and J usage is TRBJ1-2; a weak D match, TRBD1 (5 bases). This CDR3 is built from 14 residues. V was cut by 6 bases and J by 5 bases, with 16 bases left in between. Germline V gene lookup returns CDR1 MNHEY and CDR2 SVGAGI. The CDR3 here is CASRHPARAYGYTF. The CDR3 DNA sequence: TGTGCCAGCAGACACCCCGCCAGGGCTTATGGCTACACCTTC.

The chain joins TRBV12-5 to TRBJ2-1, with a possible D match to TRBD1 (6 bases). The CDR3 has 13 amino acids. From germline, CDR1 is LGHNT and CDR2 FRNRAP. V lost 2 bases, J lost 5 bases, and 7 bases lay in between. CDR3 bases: TGTGCTAGTGGTTTGAGGACAGACAATGAGCAGTTCTTC. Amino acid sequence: CASGLRTDNEQFF.

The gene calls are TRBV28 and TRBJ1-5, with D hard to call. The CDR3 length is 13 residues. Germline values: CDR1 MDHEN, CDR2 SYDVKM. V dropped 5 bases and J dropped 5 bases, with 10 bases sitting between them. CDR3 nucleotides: TGTGCCAGCAGTCCCTCGGTGGATCAGCCCCAGCATTTT. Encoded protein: CASSPSVDQPQHF.

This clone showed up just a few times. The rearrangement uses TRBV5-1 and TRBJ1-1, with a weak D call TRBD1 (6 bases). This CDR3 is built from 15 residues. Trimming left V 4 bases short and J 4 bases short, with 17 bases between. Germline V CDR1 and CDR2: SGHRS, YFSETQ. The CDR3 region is CASSRPGALGTEAFF. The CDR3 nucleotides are TGCGCCAGCAGCCGGCCAGGGGCACTAGGCACTGAAGCTTTCTTT.

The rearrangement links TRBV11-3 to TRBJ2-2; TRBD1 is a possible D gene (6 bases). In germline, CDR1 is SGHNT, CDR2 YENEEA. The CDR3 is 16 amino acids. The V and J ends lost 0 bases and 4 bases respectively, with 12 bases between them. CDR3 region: CASSLELGAGTGELFF. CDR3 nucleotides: TGTGCCAGCAGCTTAGAGCTGGGGGCGGGCACCGGGGAGCTGTTTTTT.

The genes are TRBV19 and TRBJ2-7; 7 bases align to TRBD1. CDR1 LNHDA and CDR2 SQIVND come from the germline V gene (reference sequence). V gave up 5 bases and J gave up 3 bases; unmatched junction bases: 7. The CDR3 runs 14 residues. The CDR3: CASSPDRFGYEQYF. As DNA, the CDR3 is TGTGCCAGTAGTCCGGACAGGTTTGGCTACGAGCAGTACTTC.

The CDR3, as DNA: TGTGCCAGCAGTTACTCTCGGACGTACGGGAATACGCAGTATTTT. Amino acids: CASSYSRTYGNTQYF. This rearrangement joins TRBV6-5 to TRBJ2-3, with a possible D match to TRBD2 (5 bases). Per germline, CDR1 MNHEY and CDR2 SVGAGI. The V and J ends lost 0 bases and 7 bases respectively, with 14 bases between them. The CDR3 runs to 15 residues.

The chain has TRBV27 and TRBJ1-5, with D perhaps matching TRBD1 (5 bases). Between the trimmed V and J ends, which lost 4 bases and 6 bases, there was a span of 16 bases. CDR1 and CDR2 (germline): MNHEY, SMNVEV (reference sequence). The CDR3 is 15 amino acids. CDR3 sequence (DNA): TGTGCCAGCAGTTGGTCGGGGGTCGGAGGTCAGCCCCAGCATTTT. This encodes CASSWSGVGGQPQHF.